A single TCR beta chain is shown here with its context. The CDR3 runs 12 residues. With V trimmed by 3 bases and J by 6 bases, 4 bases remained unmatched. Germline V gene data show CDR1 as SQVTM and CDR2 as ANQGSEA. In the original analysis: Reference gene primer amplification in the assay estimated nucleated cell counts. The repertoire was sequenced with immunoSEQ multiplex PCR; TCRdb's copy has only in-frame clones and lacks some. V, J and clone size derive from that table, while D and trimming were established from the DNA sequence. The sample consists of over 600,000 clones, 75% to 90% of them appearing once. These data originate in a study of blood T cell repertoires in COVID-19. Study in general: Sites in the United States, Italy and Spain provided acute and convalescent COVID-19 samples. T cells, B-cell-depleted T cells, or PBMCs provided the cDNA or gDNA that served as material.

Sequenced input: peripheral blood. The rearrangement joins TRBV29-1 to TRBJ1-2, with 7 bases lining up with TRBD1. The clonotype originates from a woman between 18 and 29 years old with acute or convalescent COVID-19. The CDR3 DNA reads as TGCAGCGTTGACCGCCAGGGGGATGGCTACACCTTC. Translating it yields CSVDRQGDGYTF.